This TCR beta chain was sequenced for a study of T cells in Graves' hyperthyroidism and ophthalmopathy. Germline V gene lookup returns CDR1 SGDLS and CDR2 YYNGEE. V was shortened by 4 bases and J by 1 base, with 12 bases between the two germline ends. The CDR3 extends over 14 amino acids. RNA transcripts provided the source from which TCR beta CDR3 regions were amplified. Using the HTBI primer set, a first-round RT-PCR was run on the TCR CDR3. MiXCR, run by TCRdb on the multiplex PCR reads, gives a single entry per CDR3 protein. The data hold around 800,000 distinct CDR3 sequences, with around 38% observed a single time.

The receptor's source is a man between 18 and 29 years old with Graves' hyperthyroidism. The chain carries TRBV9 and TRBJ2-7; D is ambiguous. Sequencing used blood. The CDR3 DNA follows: TGTGCCAGCAGCCAAGACCTCCCTTCCTACGAGCAGTACTTC. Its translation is CASSQDLPSYEQYF.